These 22 T cell receptor beta chains originate from one sample sequenced in a study of CD8 T cells in ankylosing spondylitis. Findings of the study overall: What seemed typical of ankylosing spondylitis blood was a TCR beta motif built from roughly eight highly homologous variants.

TCRdb analysed the 5' RACE reads with MiXCR anew, one entry per CDR3 protein. Among approximately 140,000 distinct CDR3 sequences, more than 15% were seen once, and the ten largest hold around a third. No antigen has been identified for these receptors. The sequenced sample consisted of blood, either unsorted or a sorted T cell fraction (not recorded which). The receptors shown here come from a male donor with ankylosing spondylitis.

This chain uses TRBV21-1 with TRBJ1-5; TRBD1, as called in the table, went unchecked against the DNA. TRBV21-1 has pseudogene status. This CDR3 region has 18 residues. In DNA form, the CDR3 reads TGTGCCAGCAGCACCCGGGGACCGAGAATTGGAAGCAATCAGCCCCAGCATTTT. This codes for CASSTRGPRIGSNQPQHF.

The V call is TRBV4-3, the J call TRBJ2-1; 9 bases match TRBD2. CDR1 LGHNA and CDR2 YSLEER come from the germline V gene. V lost 4 bases, J lost 4 bases, and 8 bases stayed unmatched. The CDR3 totals 16 residues. The CDR3 here is CASSPVRAGGYNEQFF. As DNA, the CDR3 is TGCGCCAGCAGCCCCGTCCGGGCGGGAGGGTACAATGAGCAGTTCTTC.

This clonotype was seen only a few times. J is TRBJ1-6 and V is TRBV27; possible D gene TRBD1, 5 bases. Trimming left V 6 bases short and J 1 base short, with 7 bases between. This CDR3 is 14 amino acids long. Germline V gene sequence: CDR1 MNHEY, CDR2 SMNVEV (reference sequence). The CDR3 sequence is CASSRASYNSPLHF. The CDR3 coding sequence is TGTGCCAGCAGCAGGGCGTCCTATAATTCACCCCTCCACTTT.

This clonotype appeared a few times. The chain employs TRBV4-1 and TRBJ2-7, with D unclear. Trimming removed 0 bases from V and 2 bases from J, with 11 bases in between. This CDR3 contains 15 residues. From germline, CDR1 is MGHRA and CDR2 YSYEKL. The CDR3 loop reads CASSQDRALTYEQYF. For the CDR3, the DNA is TGCGCCAGCAGCCAAGATAGGGCTTTGACCTACGAGCAGTACTTC.

This clonotype was counted a few times. The V and J genes are TRBV7-2 and TRBJ2-1; the match to TRBD2 covers 10 bases. The ends lost 1 base at V and 10 bases at J; junction bases unmatched: 1. Looked up from germline, CDR1 is SGHTA and CDR2 is FQGNSA. CDR3 length equals 13 residues. CDR3 DNA sequence: TGTGCCAGCAGCTTAGGGGGACTAGCGGAGCAGTTCTTC. It is translated as CASSLGGLAEQFF.

V is TRBV5-1 and J is TRBJ2-7; D not resolved. Germline CDR1 SGHRS, CDR2 YFSETQ. V lost 2 bases, J lost 7 bases, and 7 bases lay in between. The CDR3 totals 11 residues. CDR3 sequence reads: CASSFLSEQYF. The CDR3 DNA reads TGCGCCAGCAGCTTCTTATCAGAGCAGTACTTC. Supplemented by reference TRBV5-1 and TRBJ2-7, the full variable domain reads KAGVTQTPRYLIKTRGQQVTLSCSPISGHRSVSWYQQTPGQGLQFLFEYFSETQRNKGNFPGRFSGRQFSNSRSEMNVSTLELGDSALYLCASSFLSEQYFGPGTRLTVT.

V and J are TRBV20-1 and TRBJ2-7, with 8 bases aligning to TRBD2. Germline V gives CDR1 DFQATT, CDR2 SNEGSKA (reference sequence). Trimming removed 6 bases from V and 0 bases from J; junction bases left unmatched: 4. This CDR3 region has 13 residues. CDR3 loop: CSALAGTSYEQYF. CDR3 nucleotide sequence: TGCAGTGCCCTAGCGGGTACCTCCTACGAGCAGTACTTC.

The chain uses TRBV24-1 and TRBJ1-2; no definite D call. The germline V and J ends were trimmed by 4 bases and 7 bases, with 15 bases remaining between them. CDR3 length: 14 residues. Germline V gene lookup returns CDR1 KGHDR and CDR2 SFDVKD. CDR3 residues: CATSDPYRGFGYTF. The CDR3 DNA reads TGTGCCACCAGTGACCCCTATAGAGGTTTTGGCTACACCTTC.

V is TRBV7-9 and J is TRBJ2-7, with D unclear. Germline V lookup: CDR1 SEHNR, CDR2 FQNEAQ (reference sequence). V lost 3 bases, J lost 6 bases, and 9 bases lay in between. The CDR3 has 12 residues. This CDR3 is CASSFSALEQYF. For the CDR3, the DNA is TGTGCCAGCAGCTTTTCGGCGCTCGAGCAGTACTTC.

The chain is built from TRBV7-8 and TRBJ2-7, with a possible D match to TRBD2 (6 bases). CDR3 length: 14 amino acids. Germline CDR1 reads SGHVS; CDR2 reads FQNEAQ. The V gene lost 5 bases and the J gene lost 0 bases, with 11 bases spanning the gap. CDR3 region: CASSEGGFSYEQYF. DNA of the CDR3: TGTGCCAGCAGCGAAGGAGGGTTCTCCTACGAGCAGTACTTC.

The chain uses TRBV24-1 and TRBJ2-1, with D uncertain. The V and J ends lost 6 bases and 2 bases respectively, with 4 bases between them. CDR3 length: 12 residues. The germline V gene encodes CDR1 KGHDR and CDR2 SFDVKD. CDR3: CATSSAYNEQFF. For the CDR3, the DNA is TGTGCCACCAGTTCCGCCTACAATGAGCAGTTCTTC.

To note about this clonotype: A much larger clone sits a single nucleotide away, making a read error possible. DNA of the CDR3: TGTGCCAGCGGTGAAGCGGGAGACACCTACGAGCAGTACTTC. It specifies CASGEAGDTYEQYF. The V gene is TRBV9, the J gene TRBJ2-7; 8 bases map to TRBD2. V dropped 7 bases and J dropped 2; count of bases not matched to a gene: 8. The CDR3 loop spans 14 amino acids. The germline V gene has CDR1 SGDLS and CDR2 YYNGEE.

The chain is built from TRBV29-1 and TRBJ2-2; D gene unclear. V lost 3 bases, J lost 1 base, and 6 bases lay in between. Germline V lookup: CDR1 SQVTM, CDR2 ANQGSEA. The CDR3 length is 13 residues. CDR3 bases: TGCAGCGTTGACCAGCAGAACACCGGGGAGCTGTTTTTT. It specifies CSVDQQNTGELFF.

This clonotype was observed at least ten times. The rearrangement links TRBV20-1 to TRBJ2-7; D not resolved. This CDR3 comprises 13 residues. Trimming shortened V by 6 bases and J by 0 bases, and 12 bases separated the two germline ends. Germline V gives CDR1 DFQATT, CDR2 SNEGSKA (reference sequence). The DNA of the CDR3 is TGCAGTGCCCCGAGCCCTCGCTCCTACGAGCAGTACTTC. Protein: CSAPSPRSYEQYF.

This clonotype showed up just a few times. CDR3 DNA: TGTGCCAGCAGCCCGCGACAGGGGCCTCTGGGAGATGAGCAGTTCTTC. This codes for CASSPRQGPLGDEQFF. The rearrangement joins TRBV7-3 to TRBJ2-1, with 8 bases aligning to TRBD1. CDR3 length: 16 residues. Trimming cost V 5 bases and J 8 bases; bases outside gene matches: 14. Germline assignment: CDR1 SGHTA and CDR2 FQGTGA. Supplemented by reference TRBV7-3 and TRBJ2-1, the full variable domain reads GAGVSQTPSNKVTEKGKYVELRCDPISGHTALYWYRQSLGQGPEFLIYFQGTGAADDSGLPNDRFFAVRPEGSVSTLKIQRTERGDSAVYLCASSPRQGPLGDEQFFGPGTRLTVL.

V and J are TRBV27 and TRBJ2-7, with D perhaps matching TRBD2 (5 bases). Germline V gene lookup returns CDR1 MNHEY and CDR2 SMNVEV (reference sequence). The CDR3 has 15 residues. Trimming stripped 7 bases from V and 7 bases from J, with 23 bases between. The CDR3 DNA is TGTGCCAGCAAGGGTTCTAGCTCACCCCAAGGGGAGCAGTACTTC. This gives the protein CASKGSSSPQGEQYF.

The rearrangement links TRBV9 to TRBJ1-6; possible D gene TRBD1, 6 bases. Per the germline V gene, CDR1 is SGDLS and CDR2 is YYNGEE. The V end was cut by 1 base, the J end by 7 bases, with 12 bases between. The CDR3 is made up of 15 amino acids. CDR3: CASSVLGTTNSPLHF. For the CDR3, the DNA is TGTGCCAGCAGCGTATTGGGGACAACAAATTCACCCCTCCACTTT. Supplemented by reference TRBV9 and TRBJ1-6, the full variable domain reads DSGVTQTPKHLITATGQRVTLRCSPRSGDLSVYWYQQSLDQGLQFLIQYYNGEERAKGNILERFSAQQFPDLHSELNLSSLELGDSALYFCASSVLGTTNSPLHFGNGTRLTVT.

This clonotype was seen ten or more times. V is TRBV27 and J is TRBJ2-2; 10 bases fit TRBD1. Trimming at V came to 3 bases and at J to 7 bases, leaving 5 bases not matched to a gene. Germline CDR1 is MNHEY and CDR2 is SMNVEV (reference sequence). The CDR3 contains 15 residues. The CDR3 DNA follows: TGTGCCAGCAGTTTCGGCGGACAGGGGGACGGGGAGCTGTTTTTT. This sequence encodes CASSFGGQGDGELFF.

This clonotype was seen a handful of times. The chain has TRBV25-1 and TRBJ2-7; D is unclear. The CDR3 covers 13 residues. From germline, CDR1 is MGHDK and CDR2 SYGVNS. Trimming took 6 bases from V and 2 from J, leaving 11 bases between them. Here the CDR3 DNA reads TGTGCCAGCAGAGAGGACGACGCCTACGAGCAGTACTTC. Protein product: CASREDDAYEQYF.

The genes are TRBV27 and TRBJ2-7, with 11 bases identical to TRBD2. Losses at the gene ends were 6 bases for V and 2 bases for J; bases not matched to a gene: 9. The CDR3 is 16 residues long. CDR1 MNHEY and CDR2 SMNVEV come from the germline V gene (reference sequence). The CDR3 coding sequence is TGTGCCAGCAGACCCGGGACTAGCGGACTAACCTACGAGCAGTACTTC. This encodes CASRPGTSGLTYEQYF.

This clonotype was found a few times. The rearrangement uses TRBV29-1 and TRBJ2-5; 9 bases match TRBD1. The CDR3 length is 13 residues. Per the germline V gene, CDR1 is SQVTM and CDR2 is ANQGSEA. Germline trimming cut 3 bases from V and 2 bases from J; bases unmatched to any gene: 1. The CDR3 protein is CSVDDRGQETQYF. The CDR3 coding sequence is TGCAGCGTTGATGACAGGGGGCAAGAGACCCAGTACTTC. The full variable domain, with the rest looked up from reference TRBV29-1 and TRBJ2-5, is SAVISQKPSRDICQRGTSLTIQCQVDSQVTMMFWYRQQPGQSLTLIATANQGSEATYESGFVIDKFPISRPNLTFSTLTVSNMSPEDSSIYLCSVDDRGQETQYFGPGTRLLVL.

This chain connects TRBV4-1 to TRBJ2-1, with 11 bases identical to TRBD2. Per germline, CDR1 MGHRA and CDR2 YSYEKL. V trimming: 8 bases; J trimming: 5 bases; junction bases outside the gene matches: 2. The CDR3 contains 13 residues. The CDR3 sequence is CASQLAGDNEQFF. The CDR3 DNA follows: TGCGCCAGCCAACTAGCGGGGGACAATGAGCAGTTCTTC.